These 25 T cell receptor beta chains came from one sample sequenced in a study of blood T cell repertoires in COVID-19. Method: immunoSEQ multiplex PCR; TCRdb's copy keeps in-frame clones and lacks some. The table records some 250,000 clones, approximately 87% of them present only once. The sample comprised peripheral blood. The receptors come from a man in his sixties with acute or convalescent COVID-19.

CDR3 in DNA: TGTGCCTGGACCCTCTGGGGGGGCAGGACTGAAGCTTTCTTT. This gives the protein CAWTLWGGRTEAFF. J is TRBJ1-1 and V is TRBV30; weak D call: TRBD1 (6 bases). Trimming stripped 4 bases from V and 5 bases from J, with 17 bases between. The CDR3 is 14 residues long. Germline V gene lookup returns CDR1 GTSNPN and CDR2 SVGIG (reference sequence).

This chain connects TRBV27 to TRBJ2-1; 7 bases agree with TRBD2. The CDR3 loop spans 13 amino acids. Trimming at V came to 5 bases and at J to 9 bases, leaving 7 bases not matched to a gene. Per the germline V gene, CDR1 is MNHEY and CDR2 is SMNVEV (reference sequence). The CDR3 sequence: CASSGTSVGEQFF. Here the CDR3 DNA reads TGTGCCAGCAGTGGTACTAGCGTCGGTGAGCAGTTCTTC.

The genes are TRBV24-1 and TRBJ1-2; TRBD1 agrees at 7 bases. CDR3 length: 14 residues. With V trimmed by 9 bases and J by 3 bases, 9 bases remained unmatched. Germline V gives CDR1 KGHDR, CDR2 SFDVKD. The CDR3, as DNA: TGTGCCACCGAGAACACAGACAGGGACTATGGCTACACCTTC. Translated, it gives CATENTDRDYGYTF.

The chain links TRBV7-2 to TRBJ2-1; D remains unclear. This CDR3 has 13 residues. The V gene lost 5 bases and the J gene lost 7 bases, with 12 bases spanning the gap. The V gene's germline CDR1 is SGHTA and CDR2 FQGNSA. The CDR3 spells CASSPSRWNEQFF. The CDR3, as DNA: TGTGCCAGCAGCCCCTCGAGGTGGAATGAGCAGTTCTTC.

The chain combines TRBV30 with TRBJ1-1; unclear D gene. The V gene lost 5 bases and the J gene lost 1 base, with 20 bases spanning the gap. Germline loops: CDR1 GTSNPN, CDR2 SVGIG (reference sequence). The CDR3 is 16 amino acids. CDR3 sequence reads: CAWREILGRRNTEAFF. As DNA, the CDR3 is TGTGCCTGGCGAGAGATTCTAGGGAGGAGGAACACTGAAGCTTTCTTT.

This clone has more than one count but fewer than ten. The same CDR3 can be traced to other DNA sequences in this sample. The chain carries TRBV7-2 and TRBJ1-4; TRBD1 matches at 8 bases. J was trimmed by 7 bases and V by 1 base; bases with no gene match: 5. CDR1 and CDR2 from the germline V gene are SGHTA and FQGNSA. The CDR3 consists of 15 residues. As DNA, the CDR3 is TGTGCCAGCAGCTTAGGGCAGGGGGCGCGTGAAAAACTGTTTTTT. It yields the protein CASSLGQGAREKLFF.

This chain joins TRBV9 and TRBJ2-7, with D perhaps matching TRBD2 (6 bases). This CDR3 is built from 14 residues. Germline CDR1 is SGDLS and CDR2 is YYNGEE. Trimming cost V 0 bases and J 0 bases, with 7 bases left between them. CDR3 in amino acids: CASSVGGNSYEQYF. CDR3 coding DNA: TGTGCCAGCAGCGTAGGCGGGAACTCCTACGAGCAGTACTTC.

The chain links TRBV19 to TRBJ1-5, with D possibly being TRBD1 (5 bases). V lost 1 base to trimming and J lost 0 bases, with 10 bases between them. The CDR3 extends over 16 amino acids. Per germline, CDR1 LNHDA and CDR2 SQIVND (reference sequence). The CDR3 reads CASSIVGGYSNQPQHF. The CDR3, as DNA: TGTGCCAGTAGTATAGTGGGGGGGTATAGCAATCAGCCCCAGCATTTT.

This chain uses TRBV29-1 with TRBJ2-5; 9 bases fit TRBD1. This CDR3 is 15 amino acids long. The V gene end was trimmed by 4 bases and the J gene end by 2 bases; junction bases not matched to a gene: 8. The germline gives CDR1 SQVTM, CDR2 ANQGSEA. The CDR3: CSVGWLDRGQETQYF. For the CDR3, the DNA is TGCAGCGTTGGATGGTTGGACAGGGGACAAGAGACCCAGTACTTC. The full variable domain, in which reference TRBV29-1 and TRBJ2-5 provide the parts outside the CDR3, is SAVISQKPSRDICQRGTSLTIQCQVDSQVTMMFWYRQQPGQSLTLIATANQGSEATYESGFVIDKFPISRPNLTFSTLTVSNMSPEDSSIYLCSVGWLDRGQETQYFGPGTRLLVL.

J is TRBJ2-1 and V is TRBV7-3; TRBD2 matches 7 bases. Germline lookup yields CDR1 SGHTA and CDR2 FQGTGA. Trimming cost V 5 bases and J 2 bases; bases outside gene matches: 12. The length of the CDR3 is 17 residues. In DNA, the CDR3 is TGTGCCAGCAGCACTAAGGGGACTACCCTGACCTACAATGAGCAGTTCTTC. This gives the protein CASSTKGTTLTYNEQFF.

The rearrangement uses TRBV6-5 and TRBJ1-5; 7 bases are shared with TRBD1. This CDR3 has 14 residues. Germline CDR1 MNHEY, CDR2 SVGAGI. V shed 0 bases, J shed 7 bases, and the junction held 3 bases outside the gene matches. The CDR3 loop reads CASSYSGTAQPQHF. DNA of the CDR3: TGTGCCAGCAGTTACTCTGGGACAGCACAGCCCCAGCATTTT.

V usage is TRBV24-1 and J usage is TRBJ1-6; TRBD1 aligns across 7 bases. The ends lost 5 bases at V and 7 bases at J; junction bases unmatched: 4. CDR1 and CDR2 from the germline V gene are KGHDR and SFDVKD. The CDR3 is made up of 14 amino acids. CDR3: CATSGGQQNSPLHF. The CDR3 region has the DNA TGTGCCACCAGTGGGGGACAGCAGAATTCACCCCTCCACTTT.

The chain has TRBV11-2 and TRBJ2-2, with 8 positions matching TRBD2. Losses at the gene ends were 4 bases for V and 6 bases for J; bases not matched to a gene: 7. Germline V gives CDR1 SGHAT, CDR2 FQNNGV. This CDR3 region has 15 residues. In DNA, the CDR3 is TGTGCCAGCAGCTGGGACCCGGGAGGGTCCGGGGAGCTGTTTTTT. This translates into CASSWDPGGSGELFF.

This clone was detected only a few times. This rearrangement joins TRBV9 to TRBJ1-2; the match to TRBD1 covers 10 bases. V lost 4 bases to trimming and J lost 8 bases; unmatched junction nucleotides: 5. CDR1 SGDLS and CDR2 YYNGEE come from the germline V gene. The CDR3 has 13 amino acids. The CDR3 coding sequence is TGTGCCAGCAGCTCCGACAGGGGGCTCGGCTACACCTTC. Amino acid sequence: CASSSDRGLGYTF.

The rearrangement uses TRBV28 and TRBJ2-7, with D possibly being TRBD1 (5 bases). V lost 6 bases and J lost 4, with 13 bases in between. CDR1 and CDR2 from the germline V gene are MDHEN and SYDVKM. CDR3 size: 13 residues. The DNA of the CDR3 is TGTGCCAGCAGCCTCAGGGTTAGGTACGAGCAGTACTTC. Its translation: CASSLRVRYEQYF.

J is TRBJ1-2 and V is TRBV11-2, with D hard to call. The CDR3 has 14 amino acids. Germline-derived CDR1 and CDR2 are SGHAT and FQNNGV. V gave up 4 bases and J gave up 3 bases, with 12 bases separating them. As DNA, the CDR3 is TGTGCCAGCAGCTCGGGAACGTGGGACTATGGCTACACCTTC. It codes for CASSSGTWDYGYTF. The variable domain in full, completed from reference TRBV11-2 and TRBJ1-2, reads EAGVAQSPRYKIIEKRQSVAFWCNPISGHATLYWYQQILGQGPKLLIQFQNNGVVDDSQLPKDRFSAERLKGVDSTLKIQPAKLEDSAVYLCASSSGTWDYGYTFGSGTRLTVV.

The CDR3 coding sequence is TGTGCCTGGGGACAGGGAACCTACGAGCAGTACTTC. Translation gives CAWGQGTYEQYF. This chain links TRBV30 with TRBJ2-7, with TRBD1 matching 8 bases. J lost 2 bases, V lost 5 bases, and 2 bases had no gene match. This CDR3 is 12 amino acids long. Germline V gene sequence: CDR1 GTSNPN, CDR2 SVGIG (reference sequence).

The J gene is TRBJ2-1, the V gene TRBV28, with D maybe TRBD2 (7 bases). The CDR3 runs 15 residues. V gave up 8 bases and J gave up 4 bases, with 18 bases separating them. The V gene's germline CDR1 is MDHEN and CDR2 SYDVKM. The CDR3 DNA is TGTGCCAGCGAAGAAGGGGGAGGGGGATACAATGAGCAGTTCTTC. Translation: CASEEGGGGYNEQFF.

This clone was seen a single time. This sequence joins TRBV7-8 and TRBJ2-1; TRBD2 matches at 9 bases. The V segment lost 2 bases and the J segment 4 bases; nucleotides outside the gene matches: 3. Germline V CDR1 and CDR2: SGHVS, FQNEAQ. This CDR3 spans 15 amino acids. CDR3 in DNA: TGTGCCAGCAGCTTACTAGCGGGATCTTACAATGAGCAGTTCTTC. This encodes CASSLLAGSYNEQFF.

The V and J genes are TRBV5-1 and TRBJ2-1; tentatively, D is TRBD2 (7 bases). The germline V gene has CDR1 SGHRS and CDR2 YFSETQ. The CDR3 consists of 14 residues. The V and J ends lost 2 bases and 5 bases respectively, with 11 bases between them. The CDR3 nucleotides read TGCGCCAGCAGCTTCACAGGGAGGGACAATGAGCAGTTCTTC. Protein product: CASSFTGRDNEQFF.

V is TRBV5-1 and J is TRBJ2-2; 7 nucleotides match TRBD1. The CDR3 consists of 17 residues. CDR1 and CDR2 (germline): SGHRS, YFSETQ. The V segment lost 3 bases and the J segment 5 bases; nucleotides outside the gene matches: 13. CDR3 sequence reads: CASSSYPTGSGTGELFF. Here the CDR3 DNA reads TGCGCCAGCAGCTCATACCCGACAGGGAGTGGAACCGGGGAGCTGTTTTTT.

The gene calls are TRBV7-3 and TRBJ2-1; TRBD2 aligns across 12 bases. The CDR3 is 14 residues long. Germline V gives CDR1 SGHTA, CDR2 FQGTGA. The junction had 4 bases not matched to a gene; V was cut back by 5 bases and J by 8 bases. CDR3 bases: TGTGCCAGCAGCCCGACTAGCGGGAGCGATGAGCAGTTCTTC. This gives the protein CASSPTSGSDEQFF. Together with reference TRBV7-3 and TRBJ2-1, the CDR3 gives the full variable domain: GAGVSQTPSNKVTEKGKYVELRCDPISGHTALYWYRQSLGQGPEFLIYFQGTGAADDSGLPNDRFFAVRPEGSVSTLKIQRTERGDSAVYLCASSPTSGSDEQFFGPGTRLTVL.

The gene calls are TRBV15 and TRBJ2-7; D is perhaps TRBD2 (5 bases). The CDR3 is 14 residues long. The V end was cut by 1 base, the J end by 1 base, with 8 bases between. CDR1 and CDR2 from the germline V gene are LNHNV and YYDKDF (reference sequence). The CDR3 is CATSRGRESYEQYF. The CDR3 DNA reads as TGTGCCACCAGCAGAGGACGGGAATCCTACGAGCAGTACTTC.

The chain combines TRBV9 with TRBJ2-2, with 10 bases that match TRBD2. The V gene end was trimmed by 0 bases and the J gene end by 5 bases; junction bases not matched to a gene: 7. This CDR3 is 17 amino acids long. From germline, CDR1 is SGDLS and CDR2 YYNGEE. The CDR3 DNA is TGTGCCAGCAGCGTAGTAGGGACTAGCGTCCCGACCGGGGAGCTGTTTTTT. It is translated as CASSVVGTSVPTGELFF.

The CDR3 loop reads CSVDAGTAVNTEAFF. In nucleotides, the CDR3 is TGCAGCGTTGACGCCGGGACAGCCGTGAACACTGAAGCTTTCTTT. V and J are TRBV29-1 and TRBJ1-1, with TRBD1 identical over 7 bases. The CDR3 sequence is 15 residues long. The ends lost 3 bases at V and 0 bases at J; junction bases unmatched: 7. CDR1 is SQVTM, CDR2 ANQGSEA, per germline.